This T cell receptor beta chain was sequenced for a study of Graves' ophthalmopathy and Graves' hyperthyroidism. Whole-study context: Stable hyperthyroidism was defined by absence of ophthalmopathy within 18 months of follow-up. Study-level findings and limits: Prediction of ophthalmopathy progression reached around 70% sensitivity and approximately 73% specificity. Blood shared most expanded thyroid clonotypes above 0.001 frequency.

RNA served as the template for amplifying TCR beta CDR3 regions. First-round RT-PCR used HTBI primers; second-round multiplex PCR followed. TCRdb analysed the multiplex PCR reads with MiXCR anew, one entry per CDR3 protein. The top ten hold over 8.5% of the sample, which has about 1.1 million distinct CDR3 sequences, about 38% seen once. The V gene's germline CDR1 is WSHSY and CDR2 SAAADI. Trimming took 3 bases from V and 5 from J, leaving 14 bases between them. CDR3 length equals 16 residues. About this clonotype itself: Its specificity is unknown.

This chain connects TRBV10-2 to TRBJ2-6; D remains unclear. The receptor was isolated from an adult man with Graves' hyperthyroidism. Sequencing used peripheral blood or thyroid tissue (not recorded which). Here the CDR3 reads CASSDSPVLRANVLTF. Here the CDR3 DNA reads TGCGCCAGCAGTGACTCCCCCGTCCTCCGGGCCAACGTCCTGACTTTC.